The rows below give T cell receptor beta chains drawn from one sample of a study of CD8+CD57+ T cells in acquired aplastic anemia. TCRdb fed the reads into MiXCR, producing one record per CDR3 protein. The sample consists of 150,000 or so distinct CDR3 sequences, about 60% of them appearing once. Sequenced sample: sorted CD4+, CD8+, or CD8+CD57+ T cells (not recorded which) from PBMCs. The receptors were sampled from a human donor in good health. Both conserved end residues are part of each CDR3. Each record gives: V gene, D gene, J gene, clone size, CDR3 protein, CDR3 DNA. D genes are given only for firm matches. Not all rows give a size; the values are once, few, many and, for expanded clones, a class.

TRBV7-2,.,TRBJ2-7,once,CASSFGGGSNEQYF,TGTGCCAGCAGCTTCGGGGGCGGAAGCAACGAGCAGTACTTC
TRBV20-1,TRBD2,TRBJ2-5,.,CSASGAGDQETQYF,TGCAGTGCTAGCGGGGCGGGGGATCAAGAGACCCAGTACTTC
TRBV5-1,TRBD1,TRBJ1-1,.,CASSGDSMNTEAFF,TGCGCCAGCAGCGGGGACAGCATGAACACTGAAGCTTTCTTT
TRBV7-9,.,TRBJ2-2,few,CASSLSSGSAGELFF,TGTGCCAGCAGCTTATCGTCGGGTTCCGCCGGGGAGCTGTTTTTT
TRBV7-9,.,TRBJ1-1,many,CASSGARVNTEAFF,TGTGCCAGCAGCGGGGCGCGAGTGAACACTGAAGCTTTCTTT
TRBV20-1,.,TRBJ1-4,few,CSARENRDLGLKLFF,TGCAGTGCTAGAGAGAACCGGGACCTCGGCTTGAAACTGTTTTTT
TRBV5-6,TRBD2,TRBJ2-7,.,CASSRTSGRVLSYEQYF,TGTGCCAGCAGCAGGACTAGCGGGAGGGTCCTTTCCTACGAGCAGTACTTC
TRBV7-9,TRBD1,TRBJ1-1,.,CASSSQGERMVAEAFF,TGTGCCAGCAGTTCCCAGGGGGAGAGGATGGTCGCTGAAGCTTTCTTT
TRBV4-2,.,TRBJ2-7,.,CASSQGTGEVYEQYF,TGTGCCAGCAGCCAAGGGACGGGGGAAGTCTACGAGCAGTACTTC
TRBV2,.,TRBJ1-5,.,CASSSGRTVNQPQHF,TGTGCCAGCAGTTCAGGACGGACAGTTAATCAGCCCCAGCATTTT